A selection of T cell receptor beta chains follows, all from one sample in a study of T cell changes during pregnancy in multiple sclerosis. TCRdb's table, derived via immunoSEQ multiplex PCR, lists solely in-frame clones and lacks some. The sample records about 41,000 clones, 90% being singletons. Specimen: CD8+ T cells from peripheral blood mononuclear cells, collected in the first trimester of pregnancy. All receptors come from a female donor with multiple sclerosis, enrolled in a pregnancy study. Both conserved end residues are part of each CDR3. D genes are given only for firm matches. The size of a clone is reported for some rows only, either as once, few or many, or as a class for expanded clones.

D gene,J gene,V gene,clone size,CDR3 protein,CDR3 DNA
-,TRBJ1-2,TRBV9,-,CASSSQGTYGYTF,TGTGCCAGCAGCTCTCAGGGCACCTATGGCTACACCTTC
-,TRBJ1-4,TRBV30,few,CAWRGGRNEKLFF,TGTGCCTGGAGGGGTGGGAGAAATGAAAAACTGTTTTTT
-,TRBJ1-1,TRBV23-1,-,CASSLRRVHTEAFF,TGCGCCAGCAGTCTACGGAGGGTGCACACTGAAGCTTTCTTT
TRBD1,TRBJ2-7,TRBV5-1,-,CASSSTGDEQYF,TGCGCCAGCAGCTCGACAGGGGACGAGCAGTACTTC
-,TRBJ2-1,TRBV4-3,-,CASSQDRSTSDGHEQFF,TGCGCCAGCAGCCAAGATAGGAGTACCTCTGACGGCCATGAGCAGTTCTTC
TRBD2,TRBJ2-2,TRBV4-3,-,CASSQDLGTSGGARGELFF,TGCGCCAGCAGCCAAGATCTGGGGACTAGCGGGGGGGCACGAGGGGAGCTGTTTTTT
-,TRBJ1-1,TRBV6-5,-,CASSYSNWDTNTEAFF,TGTGCCAGCAGTTACTCGAATTGGGACACTAACACTGAAGCTTTCTTT
TRBD1,TRBJ2-7,TRBV11-3,-,CASSSRDRGNEQYF,TGTGCCAGCAGCTCGCGGGACAGGGGAAACGAGCAGTACTTC
-,TRBJ1-1,TRBV19,-,CASSIALGSTEAFF,TGTGCCAGTAGTATAGCTCTGGGGAGCACTGAAGCTTTCTTT
-,TRBJ1-5,TRBV7-9,-,CASTPAGAEPQHF,TGTGCCAGCACCCCTGCGGGGGCTGAGCCCCAGCATTTT
-,TRBJ1-1,TRBV2,-,CASSERRGNTEAFF,TGTGCCAGCAGTGAACGACGGGGGAACACTGAAGCTTTCTTT
TRBD1,TRBJ1-1,TRBV5-1,once,CASSFSDRGRIGTEAFF,TGCGCCAGCAGTTTTTCGGACAGGGGGCGCATAGGGACTGAAGCTTTCTTT
-,TRBJ2-7,TRBV21-1,once,CASSKVAGVLYEQYF,TGTGCCAGCAGCAAAGTTGCGGGGGTCCTCTACGAGCAGTACTTC
-,TRBJ1-1,TRBV15,-,CATSGSGTKVGAEAFF,TGTGCCACCAGCGGTTCCGGGACAAAAGTAGGTGCTGAAGCTTTCTTT
-,TRBJ2-6,TRBV27,-,CASSLQAGFSGANVLTF,TGTGCCAGCAGTTTACAGGCAGGATTCTCTGGGGCCAACGTCCTGACTTTC
-,TRBJ1-6,TRBV9,-,CASSPSGGGSNSPLHF,TGTGCCAGCAGCCCTTCAGGCGGGGGTTCTAATTCACCCCTCCACTTT
-,TRBJ1-4,TRBV6-5,-,CASSFKWGATNEKLFF,TGTGCCAGCAGTTTTAAATGGGGAGCAACTAATGAAAAACTGTTTTTT
-,TRBJ2-1,TRBV27,-,CASSLQGAGGHNEQFF,TGTGCCAGCAGTCTCCAGGGGGCCGGGGGGCACAATGAGCAGTTCTTC
-,TRBJ2-3,TRBV4-1,-,CASSRGKSTDTQYF,TGCGCCAGCAGCCGCGGAAAAAGCACAGATACGCAGTATTTT
TRBD2,TRBJ2-1,TRBV10-2,-,CASSQGLAGGNEQFF,TGCGCCAGCAGCCAGGGACTAGCGGGAGGAAATGAGCAGTTCTTC
TRBD1,TRBJ1-1,TRBV9,-,CASSFEGQLNTEAFF,TGTGCCAGCAGCTTCGAGGGACAGCTGAACACTGAAGCTTTCTTT
-,TRBJ1-1,TRBV27,-,CASSHGGTEAFF,TGTGCCAGCAGCCACGGGGGAACTGAAGCTTTCTTT
TRBD2,TRBJ2-5,TRBV4-2,-,CASSQGGGNQETQYF,TGTGCCAGCAGCCAGGGCGGGGGGAACCAAGAGACCCAGTACTTC
-,TRBJ1-4,TRBV21-1,-,CASSKGGGRPTNEKLFF,TGTGCCAGCAGCAAAGGGGGGGGGAGACCAACTAATGAAAAACTGTTTTTT
TRBD1,TRBJ1-1,TRBV4-2,-,CASSQYRGPTEAFF,TGTGCCAGCAGCCAGTACAGGGGGCCCACTGAAGCTTTCTTT
TRBD2,TRBJ2-3,TRBV9,once,CASSPGTSAFTDTQYF,TGTGCCAGCAGCCCAGGGACTAGCGCCTTCACAGATACGCAGTATTTT
TRBD1,TRBJ1-1,TRBV19,few,CASTDHAQGATEAFF,TGTGCCAGTACCGATCACGCGCAGGGGGCCACTGAAGCTTTCTTT
-,TRBJ2-1,TRBV27,-,CASSPRTITDSSYNEQFF,TGTGCCAGCAGTCCGCGTACGATAACAGATAGCTCCTACAATGAGCAGTTCTTC
-,TRBJ1-2,TRBV4-3,-,CASSHREGSNGYTF,TGCGCCAGCAGCCACAGAGAAGGGAGTAACGGCTACACCTTC
TRBD1,TRBJ2-3,TRBV5-6,-,CASSLRDRGSTDTQYF,TGTGCCAGCAGCTTGAGGGACAGGGGGAGCACAGATACGCAGTATTTT
TRBD2,TRBJ2-7,TRBV11-2,-,CASRLGTSVYYEQYF,TGTGCCAGCAGATTAGGGACTAGCGTGTACTACGAGCAGTACTTC
TRBD2,TRBJ2-3,TRBV11-2,-,CASSSRGASTDTQYF,TGTGCCAGCAGCTCGCGGGGGGCTAGCACAGATACGCAGTATTTT
-,TRBJ1-1,TRBV27,-,CASSSPRSFMNTEAFF,TGTGCCAGCAGTTCCCCCCGGTCGTTCATGAACACTGAAGCTTTCTTT
-,TRBJ2-3,TRBV10-3,-,CAISQQGFAYTDTQYF,TGTGCCATCAGCCAACAGGGTTTTGCTTACACAGATACGCAGTATTTT
-,TRBJ2-1,TRBV27,medium-sized,CATREGSSYNEQFF,TGTGCCACCAGGGAAGGGAGCTCCTACAATGAGCAGTTCTTC
-,TRBJ2-1,TRBV7-9,-,CASQTWGTPDNEQFF,TGTGCCTCCCAAACCTGGGGGACTCCTGACAATGAGCAGTTCTTC
-,TRBJ1-2,TRBV9,-,CASSADPPGGYTF,TGTGCCAGCAGCGCGGACCCGCCGGGGGGCTACACCTTC
-,TRBJ1-5,TRBV15,few,CATSREQGRGNQPQHF,TGTGCCACCAGCAGAGAACAGGGTAGGGGCAATCAGCCCCAGCATTTT
TRBD1,TRBJ2-1,TRBV6-5,-,CASSYSQGAYNEQFF,TGTGCCAGCAGTTATTCACAGGGGGCCTACAATGAGCAGTTCTTC
TRBD1,TRBJ2-1,TRBV9,-,CASSVDLGQGFGDEQFF,TGTGCCAGCAGCGTAGACCTGGGACAGGGTTTTGGAGATGAGCAGTTCTTC
-,TRBJ2-2,TRBV9,-,CASSIYTGELFF,TGTGCCAGCAGCATATACACCGGGGAGCTGTTTTTT
-,TRBJ2-3,TRBV1,-,CTSSQDLHLREGRTDTQYF,TGCACCAGCAGCCAAGATCTTCATCTAAGGGAGGGCCGGACAGATACGCAGTATTTT
TRBD1,TRBJ2-7,TRBV27,-,CASSRQGFYEQYF,TGTGCCAGCAGTAGACAGGGATTCTACGAGCAGTACTTC
-,TRBJ1-1,TRBV7-8,once,CASSFSQGEAFF,TGTGCCAGCAGCTTTTCTCAGGGGGAAGCTTTCTTT
TRBD2,TRBJ2-1,TRBV19,-,CASSFGLAGSSNEQFF,TGTGCCAGTAGTTTCGGACTAGCGGGGTCCTCCAATGAGCAGTTCTTC
TRBD2,TRBJ2-1,TRBV6-1,-,CASSDTGTRDYNEQFF,TGTGCCAGCAGTGACACCGGGACTAGAGACTACAATGAGCAGTTCTTC
TRBD1,TRBJ1-2,TRBV27,-,CASRHGQGSGYGYTF,TGTGCCAGCAGGCATGGACAGGGATCGGGCTATGGCTACACCTTC
-,TRBJ2-7,TRBV4-3,-,CASSQGTSPSYEQYF,TGCGCCAGCAGCCAAGGTACCAGTCCGTCCTACGAGCAGTACTTC
TRBD2,TRBJ2-3,TRBV27,-,CASSVLAGVGDTQYF,TGTGCCAGCAGTGTTCTAGCGGGAGTCGGAGATACGCAGTATTTT
-,TRBJ1-4,TRBV29-1,once,CSVHQGGKLFF,TGCAGCGTTCACCAGGGAGGAAAACTGTTTTTT
-,TRBJ1-4,TRBV14,-,CASSRTEFNEKLFF,TGTGCCAGCAGCCGGACAGAATTTAATGAAAAACTGTTTTTT
-,TRBJ2-1,TRBV19,-,CASSWTGSYNEQFF,TGTGCCAGTAGTTGGACGGGAAGCTACAATGAGCAGTTCTTC
-,TRBJ2-7,TRBV5-1,-,CASSLALGYEQYF,TGCGCCAGCAGCTTGGCTCTCGGCTACGAGCAGTACTTC
TRBD2,TRBJ2-3,TRBV7-6,-,CASSSRLAGADTQYF,TGTGCCAGCAGCTCCCGACTAGCGGGGGCAGATACGCAGTATTTT
-,TRBJ2-3,TRBV13,-,CASSLGTVLTQYF,TGTGCCAGCAGCTTAGGGACAGTTTTGACGCAGTATTTT
TRBD1,TRBJ1-1,TRBV14,-,CASSDRTGVNTEAFF,TGTGCCAGCAGCGACCGGACAGGGGTGAACACTGAAGCTTTCTTT
-,TRBJ1-1,TRBV27,-,CASSLQFGWGVNTEAFF,TGTGCCAGCAGTTTACAGTTCGGGTGGGGCGTGAACACTGAAGCTTTCTTT
TRBD2,TRBJ2-1,TRBV27,once,CASTKGTSGKNNEQFF,TGTGCCAGCACCAAAGGGACTAGCGGGAAGAACAATGAGCAGTTCTTC
-,TRBJ2-5,TRBV19,-,CASSRKPSGEETQYF,TGTGCCAGTAGTAGGAAGCCCTCGGGGGAAGAGACCCAGTACTTC
-,TRBJ1-1,TRBV6-5,-,CASSYSLGSEAFF,TGTGCCAGCAGTTATTCCCTAGGTTCTGAAGCTTTCTTT